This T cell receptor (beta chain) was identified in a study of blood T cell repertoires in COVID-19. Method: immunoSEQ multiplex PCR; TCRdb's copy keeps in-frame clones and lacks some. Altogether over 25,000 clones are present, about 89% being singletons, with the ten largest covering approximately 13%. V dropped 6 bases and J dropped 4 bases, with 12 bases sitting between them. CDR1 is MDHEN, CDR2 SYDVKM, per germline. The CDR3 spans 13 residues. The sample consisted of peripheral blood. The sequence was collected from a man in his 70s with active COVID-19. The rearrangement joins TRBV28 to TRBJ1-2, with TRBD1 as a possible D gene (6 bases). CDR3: CASRPGQSYGYTF. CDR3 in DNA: TGTGCCAGCAGGCCAGGACAGTCCTATGGCTACACCTTC.